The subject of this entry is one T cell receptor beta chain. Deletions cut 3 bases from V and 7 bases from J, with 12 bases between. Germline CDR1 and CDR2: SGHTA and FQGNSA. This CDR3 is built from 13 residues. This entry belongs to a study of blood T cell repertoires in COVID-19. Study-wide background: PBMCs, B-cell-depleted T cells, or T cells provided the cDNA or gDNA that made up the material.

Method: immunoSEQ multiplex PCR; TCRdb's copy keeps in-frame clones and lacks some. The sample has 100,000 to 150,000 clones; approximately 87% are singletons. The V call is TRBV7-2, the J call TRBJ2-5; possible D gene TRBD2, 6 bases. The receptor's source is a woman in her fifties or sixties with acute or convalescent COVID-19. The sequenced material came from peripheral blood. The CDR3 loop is CASSFSGGRTQYF. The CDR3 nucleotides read TGTGCCAGCAGCTTTTCCGGGGGAAGGACCCAGTACTTC.